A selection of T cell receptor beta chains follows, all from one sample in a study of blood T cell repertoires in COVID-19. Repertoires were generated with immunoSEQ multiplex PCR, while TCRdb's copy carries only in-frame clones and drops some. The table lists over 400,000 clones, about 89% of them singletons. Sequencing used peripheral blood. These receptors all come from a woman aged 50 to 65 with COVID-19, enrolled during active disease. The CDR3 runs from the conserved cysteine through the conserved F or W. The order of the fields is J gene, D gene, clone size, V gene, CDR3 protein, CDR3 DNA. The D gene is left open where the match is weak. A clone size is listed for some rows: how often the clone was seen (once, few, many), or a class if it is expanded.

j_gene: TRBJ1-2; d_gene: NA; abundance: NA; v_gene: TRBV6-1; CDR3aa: CASSEIRYGYTF; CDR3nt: TGTGCCAGCAGTGAAATCCGCTATGGCTACACCTTC
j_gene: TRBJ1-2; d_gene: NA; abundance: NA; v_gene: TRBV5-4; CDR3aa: CASSPGGSNNYGYTF; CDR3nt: TGTGCCAGCAGCCCGGGGGGTTCTAACAACTATGGCTACACCTTC
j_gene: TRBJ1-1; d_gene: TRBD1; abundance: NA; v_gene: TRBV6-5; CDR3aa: CASTQGARTEAFF; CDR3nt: TGTGCCAGCACCCAGGGGGCGCGCACTGAAGCTTTCTTT
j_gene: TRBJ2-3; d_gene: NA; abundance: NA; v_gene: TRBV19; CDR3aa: CASTRWGDPTDTQYF; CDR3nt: TGTGCCAGTACCCGGTGGGGGGACCCCACAGATACGCAGTATTTT
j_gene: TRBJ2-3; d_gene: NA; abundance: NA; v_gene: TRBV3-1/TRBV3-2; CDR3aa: CASSPTGSTDTQYF; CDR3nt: TGTGCCAGCAGCCCGACAGGAAGCACAGATACGCAGTATTTT
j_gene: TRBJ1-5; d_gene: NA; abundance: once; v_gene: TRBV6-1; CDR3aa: CASSDHGGSQPQHF; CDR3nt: TGTGCCAGCAGTGACCACGGGGGTTCTCAGCCCCAGCATTTT
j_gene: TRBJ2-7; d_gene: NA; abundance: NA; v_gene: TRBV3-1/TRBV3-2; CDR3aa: CASSQIIRRGGLDEQYF; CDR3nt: TGTGCCAGCAGCCAAATCATAAGGCGGGGCGGCCTGGACGAGCAGTACTTC
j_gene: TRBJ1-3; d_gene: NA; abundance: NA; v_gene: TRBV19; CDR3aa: CASKFSWGPGNTIYF; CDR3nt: TGTGCCAGTAAATTCAGTTGGGGGCCTGGAAACACCATATATTTT
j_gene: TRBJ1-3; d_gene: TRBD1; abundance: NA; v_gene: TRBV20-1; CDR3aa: CSAHRGDTIYF; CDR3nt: TGCAGTGCTCACAGGGGAGACACCATATATTTT
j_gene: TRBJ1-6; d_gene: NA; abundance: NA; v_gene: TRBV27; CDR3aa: CASSYSGDNSPLHF; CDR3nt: TGTGCCAGCAGTTACTCAGGGGACAATTCACCCCTCCACTTT
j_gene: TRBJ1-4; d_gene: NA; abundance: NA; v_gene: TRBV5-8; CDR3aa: CASSPQLSNEKLFF; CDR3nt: TGTGCCAGCAGCCCACAGCTTTCTAATGAAAAACTGTTTTTT
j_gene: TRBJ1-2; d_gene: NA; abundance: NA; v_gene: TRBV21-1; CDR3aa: CASGASKGYCGYTF; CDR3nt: TGTGCCAGCGGGGCCTCTAAGGGGTATTGTGGCTACACCTTC
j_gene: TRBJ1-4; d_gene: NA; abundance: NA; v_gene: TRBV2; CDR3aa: CASSETPLNEKLFF; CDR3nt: TGTGCCAGCAGTGAAACTCCGTTAAATGAAAAACTGTTTTTT
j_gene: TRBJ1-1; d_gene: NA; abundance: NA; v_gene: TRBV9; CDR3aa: CASSVGAGQNTEAFF; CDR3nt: TGTGCCAGCAGCGTAGGGGCAGGCCAGAACACTGAAGCTTTCTTT
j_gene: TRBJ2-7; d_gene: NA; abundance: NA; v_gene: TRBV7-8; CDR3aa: CASSRNVGQSSYEQYF; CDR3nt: TGTGCCAGCAGCCGTAACGTCGGACAGAGCTCCTACGAGCAGTACTTC
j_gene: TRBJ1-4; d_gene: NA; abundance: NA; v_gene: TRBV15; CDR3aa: CATSREGSLGEKLFF; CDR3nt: TGTGCCACCAGCAGAGAGGGCAGCCTCGGAGAAAAACTGTTTTTT
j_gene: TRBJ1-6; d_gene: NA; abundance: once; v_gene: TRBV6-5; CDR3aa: CASYGQGSYNSPLHF; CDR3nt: TGTGCCAGCTATGGGCAGGGCTCCTATAATTCACCCCTCCACTTT
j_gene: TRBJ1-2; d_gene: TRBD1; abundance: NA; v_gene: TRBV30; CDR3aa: CAWTRDRRKIGYTF; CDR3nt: TGTGCCTGGACCCGGGACAGGAGGAAGATAGGCTACACCTTC
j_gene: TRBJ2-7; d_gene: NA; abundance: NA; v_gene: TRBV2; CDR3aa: CASSENSGVYEQYF; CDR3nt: TGTGCCAGCAGTGAAAACAGCGGAGTTTACGAGCAGTACTTC
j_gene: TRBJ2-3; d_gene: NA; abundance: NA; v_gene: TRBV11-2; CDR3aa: CASSPSAPRMPYF; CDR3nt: TGTGCCAGCAGCCCTTCGGCCCCCAGGATGCCGTATTTT
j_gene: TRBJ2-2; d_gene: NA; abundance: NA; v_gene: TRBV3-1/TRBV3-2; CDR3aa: CASSPRYTGELFF; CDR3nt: TGTGCCAGCAGCCCTCGTTACACCGGGGAGCTGTTTTTT
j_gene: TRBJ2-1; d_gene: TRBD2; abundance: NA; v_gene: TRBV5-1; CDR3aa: CASTYGTNGMNEQFF; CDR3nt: TGCGCCAGCACCTACGGGACTAACGGTATGAATGAGCAGTTCTTC
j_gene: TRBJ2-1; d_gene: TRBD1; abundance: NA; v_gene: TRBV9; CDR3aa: CASSPNPGTGEGEQFF; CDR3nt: TGTGCCAGCAGCCCCAACCCAGGGACAGGGGAAGGCGAGCAGTTCTTC
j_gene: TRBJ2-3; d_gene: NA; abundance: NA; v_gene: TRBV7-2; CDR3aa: CASSLLRTDTQYF; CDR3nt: TGTGCCAGCAGCCTTCTTAGAACAGATACGCAGTATTTT
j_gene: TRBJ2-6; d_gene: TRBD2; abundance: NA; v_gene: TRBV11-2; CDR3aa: CASSLNAGAGQSGANVLTF; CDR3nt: TGTGCCAGCAGCTTGAACGCAGGAGCGGGGCAGTCTGGGGCCAACGTCCTGACTTTC
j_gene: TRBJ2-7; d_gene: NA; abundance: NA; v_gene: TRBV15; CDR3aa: CATSRGDTKHEQYF; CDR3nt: TGTGCCACCAGCAGAGGGGACACGAAACACGAGCAGTACTTC
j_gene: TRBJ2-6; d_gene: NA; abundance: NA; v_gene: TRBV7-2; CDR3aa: CASSESFGGANVLTF; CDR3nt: TGTGCCAGCAGCGAGTCGTTTGGTGGGGCCAACGTCCTGACTTTC
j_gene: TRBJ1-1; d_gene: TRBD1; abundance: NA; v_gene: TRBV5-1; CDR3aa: CASSFGQENTEAFF; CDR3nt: TGCGCCAGCAGCTTTGGACAGGAGAACACTGAAGCTTTCTTT
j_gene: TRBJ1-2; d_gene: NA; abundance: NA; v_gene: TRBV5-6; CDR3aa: CASSAGAAVGYGYTF; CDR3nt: TGTGCCAGCAGCGCCGGAGCAGCGGTAGGGTATGGCTACACCTTC
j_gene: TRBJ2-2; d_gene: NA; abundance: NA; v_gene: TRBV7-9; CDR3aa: CASSVDTGINTGELFF; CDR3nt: TGTGCCAGCAGCGTTGATACGGGGATAAACACCGGGGAGCTGTTTTTT
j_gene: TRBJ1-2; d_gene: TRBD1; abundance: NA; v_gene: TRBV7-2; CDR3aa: CASSFREGAYYGYTF; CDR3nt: TGTGCCAGCAGCTTCCGTGAGGGGGCCTACTATGGCTACACCTTC
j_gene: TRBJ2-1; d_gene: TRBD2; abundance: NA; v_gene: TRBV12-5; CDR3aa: CASGLVLGSGGAIPYNEQFF; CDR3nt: TGTGCTAGTGGTTTGGTACTGGGTAGCGGGGGGGCCATACCCTACAATGAGCAGTTCTTC
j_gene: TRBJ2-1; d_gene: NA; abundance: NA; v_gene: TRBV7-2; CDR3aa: CASSSPFIHEQFF; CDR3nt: TGTGCCAGCAGCTCCCCATTCATCCATGAGCAGTTCTTC
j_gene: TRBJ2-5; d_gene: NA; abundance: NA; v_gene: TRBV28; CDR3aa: CASSTQETQYF; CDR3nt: TGTGCCAGCAGCACTCAAGAGACCCAGTACTTC
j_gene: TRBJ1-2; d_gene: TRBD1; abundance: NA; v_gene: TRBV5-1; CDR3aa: CASSNTGTGFGGYTF; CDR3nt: TGCGCCAGCAGCAACACCGGGACAGGGTTTGGTGGCTACACCTTC
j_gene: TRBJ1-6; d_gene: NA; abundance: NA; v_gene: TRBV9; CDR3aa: CASSVSGRNSPLHF; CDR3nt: TGTGCCAGCAGCGTCAGTGGGCGTAATTCACCCCTCCACTTT
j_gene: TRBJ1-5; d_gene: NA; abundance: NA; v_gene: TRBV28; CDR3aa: CASTSSEGRPQHF; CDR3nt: TGTGCCAGCACTTCTTCTGAGGGCCGGCCCCAGCATTTT
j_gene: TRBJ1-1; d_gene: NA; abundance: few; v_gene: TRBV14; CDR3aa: CASSLKEATKAFF; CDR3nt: TGTGCCAGCAGCCTTAAGGAGGCAACCAAAGCTTTCTTT
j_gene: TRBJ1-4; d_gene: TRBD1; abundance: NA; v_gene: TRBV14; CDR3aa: CASSRLTGGYEKLFF; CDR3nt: TGTGCCAGCAGCCGATTGACAGGGGGATATGAAAAACTGTTTTTT
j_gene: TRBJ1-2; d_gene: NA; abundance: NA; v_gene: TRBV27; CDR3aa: CASSLGNPGVGYGYTF; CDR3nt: TGTGCCAGCAGTTTAGGGAACCCAGGGGTCGGCTATGGCTACACCTTC
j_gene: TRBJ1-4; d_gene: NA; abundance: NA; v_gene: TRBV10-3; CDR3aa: CAISEGTGQNEKLFF; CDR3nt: TGTGCCATCAGTGAGGGCACAGGGCAAAATGAAAAACTGTTTTTT
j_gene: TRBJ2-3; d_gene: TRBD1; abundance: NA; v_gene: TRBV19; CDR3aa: CASSPRTGSDTQYF; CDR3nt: TGTGCCAGTAGTCCAAGGACAGGGAGCGATACGCAGTATTTT